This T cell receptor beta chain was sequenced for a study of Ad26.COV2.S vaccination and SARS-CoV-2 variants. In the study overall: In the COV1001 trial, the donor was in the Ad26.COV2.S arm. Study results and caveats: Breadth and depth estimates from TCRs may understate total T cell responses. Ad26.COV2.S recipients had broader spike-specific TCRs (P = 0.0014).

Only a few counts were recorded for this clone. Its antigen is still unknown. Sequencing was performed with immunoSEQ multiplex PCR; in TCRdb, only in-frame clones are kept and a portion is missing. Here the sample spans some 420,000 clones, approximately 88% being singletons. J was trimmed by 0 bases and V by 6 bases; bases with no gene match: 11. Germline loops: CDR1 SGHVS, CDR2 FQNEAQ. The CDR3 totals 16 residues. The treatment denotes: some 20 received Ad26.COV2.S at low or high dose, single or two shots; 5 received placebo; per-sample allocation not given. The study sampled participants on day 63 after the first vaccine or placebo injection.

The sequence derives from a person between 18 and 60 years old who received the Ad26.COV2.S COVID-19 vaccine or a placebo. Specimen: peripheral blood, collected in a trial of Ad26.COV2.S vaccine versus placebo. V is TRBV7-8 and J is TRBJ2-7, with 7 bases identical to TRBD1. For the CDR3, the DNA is TGTGCCAGCAGTCCAAGTCCACAGGGGACCTCCTACGAGCAGTACTTC. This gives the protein CASSPSPQGTSYEQYF.